The clone carrying this T cell receptor (beta chain) occurred once. This may be a read error: a much more frequent sequence differs by one nucleotide. No conserved phenylalanine or tryptophan ends this CDR3, so it is likely a read error. Construction of the TCR beta libraries employed iRepertoire HTBI primers in conjunction with Arm-PCR of CDR3 regions. TCRdb fed the multiplex PCR reads into MiXCR, producing one record per CDR3 protein. The data show over 400,000 distinct CDR3 sequences, with around 15% seen just once and around a sixth held by the top ten. The data derive from a study of regulatory T cells in long-lasting Graves disease. The CDR3 is 15 amino acids. The V gene lost 5 bases and the J gene lost 8 bases, with 21 bases spanning the gap. The germline V gene has CDR1 MNHEY and CDR2 SVGEGT. Time point specified: newly diagnosed GD, antithyroid drugs for less than 3 months. After RNA was extracted from PBMCs, the TCR library was made from it.

This sample also belongs to another study, concerning T cells in Graves' hyperthyroidism and ophthalmopathy. Per that study: Newly diagnosed patients aged 18 to 65 had hyperthyroidism of under 2 months' duration.

Specimen: peripheral blood mononuclear cells (PBMCs), collected at new diagnosis, from a patient treated with antithyroid drugs. The receptor comes from a woman between 50 and 59 years old with Graves disease. This sequence joins TRBV6-2 or TRBV6-3 and TRBJ1-2; weak D call: TRBD1 (6 bases). The CDR3 spells CASSPTKGGAGGYTL. DNA for the CDR3: TGTGCCAGCAGTCCCACAAAGGGGGGGGCGGGGGGCTACACCCTC.